This is a list of T cell receptor beta chains from one sample in a study of shared clonotypes between healthy human individuals. Some clones are missing from TCRdb's copy, which holds only in-frame ones; the method was immunoSEQ multiplex PCR. The sample consists of fewer than 1.4 million clones, around 78% of them appearing once. The specimen was memory CD4+ T cells from PBMCs. The receptors originated from a man between 18 and 35 years old in good health. Some clones in this sample may be carry-over from other donors' samples. Both conserved end residues are part of each CDR3. Fields, in order: D gene, CDR3 length, clone size, V gene, J gene, CDR3 protein, CDR3 DNA. A D gene is named only where the DNA matches it firmly. Rows may omit the clone size; those that give it use once, few, many or a size class.

TRBD2	16	NA	TRBV11-3	TRBJ2-2	CASSPTSGANTGELFF	TGTGCCAGCAGCCCCACTAGCGGGGCCAACACCGGGGAGCTGTTTTTT
NA	16	once	TRBV5-4	TRBJ2-5	CASSLAGTLKGETQYF	TGTGCCAGCAGCTTGGCTGGGACTCTTAAGGGAGAGACCCAGTACTTC
NA	13	NA	TRBV5-1	TRBJ1-1	CASSRGGDTEAFF	TGCGCCAGCAGTAGGGGCGGAGACACTGAAGCTTTCTTT
NA	15	NA	TRBV5-6	TRBJ1-2	CASSLVQGRAGGYTF	TGTGCCAGCAGCTTGGTTCAAGGAAGGGCGGGCGGCTACACCTTC
TRBD2	14	NA	TRBV28	TRBJ2-7	CASTSSGRTNEQYF	TGTGCCAGTACATCTAGCGGGAGGACCAACGAGCAGTACTTC
NA	14	once	TRBV9	TRBJ2-7	CASSVVVYHYEQYF	TGTGCCAGCAGCGTAGTTGTCTACCACTACGAGCAGTACTTC
NA	11	NA	TRBV29-1	TRBJ2-5	CSVLGQETQYF	TGCAGCGTATTGGGCCAAGAGACCCAGTACTTC
NA	14	NA	TRBV14	TRBJ1-2	CASSQRTGGYGYTF	TGTGCCAGCAGCCAGAGAACGGGCGGATATGGCTACACCTTC
TRBD2	15	NA	TRBV19	TRBJ2-1	CASSSGLVSFGEQFF	TGTGCCAGTAGTAGCGGACTAGTCTCATTCGGTGAGCAGTTCTTC
NA	13	NA	TRBV5-1	TRBJ2-1	CASSLAGSWEQFF	TGCGCCAGCAGCTTGGCGGGTTCTTGGGAGCAGTTCTTC
TRBD1	12	few	TRBV29-1	TRBJ2-5	CSVDRQGETQYF	TGCAGCGTTGACCGACAGGGGGAGACCCAGTACTTC
TRBD1	14	few	TRBV2	TRBJ1-2	CASRPGQGVNGYTF	TGTGCCAGCAGACCGGGACAGGGTGTCAATGGCTACACCTTC
NA	12	NA	TRBV6-1	TRBJ1-5	CASRKTGQPQHF	TGTGCCAGCAGGAAAACGGGGCAGCCCCAGCATTTT
TRBD2	15	few	TRBV6-1	TRBJ2-1	CASSGGLGLGDEQFF	TGTGCCAGCAGTGGGGGACTAGGCCTCGGAGATGAGCAGTTCTTC
TRBD1	15	once	TRBV19	TRBJ1-1	CASSTQTRGDTEAFF	TGTGCCAGTAGTACCCAAACCAGGGGGGACACTGAAGCTTTCTTT
NA	13	once	TRBV5-1	TRBJ2-3	CASSRTSTDTQYF	TGCGCCAGCAGCAGGACTAGCACAGATACGCAGTATTTT
NA	14	NA	TRBV4-1	TRBJ2-3	CASSQDPSRDTQYF	TGCGCCAGCAGCCAGGACCCTTCGCGTGATACGCAGTATTTT
NA	12	few	TRBV18	TRBJ1-5	CASSPPGQPQHF	TGTGCCAGCTCACCACCGGGTCAGCCCCAGCATTTT